This T cell receptor (beta chain) was documented in a study of T cells in Graves' hyperthyroidism and ophthalmopathy. Study at large: Before treatment of any kind, peripheral blood was taken at initial diagnosis.

Study outcomes and limitations: Blood also contained most expanded thyroid clonotypes above 0.001.

TCR beta CDR3 regions were amplified from RNA transcripts. TCR CDR3 underwent first-round RT-PCR with the HTBI primer set. Each CDR3 protein is one row after TCRdb ran MiXCR on the multiplex PCR reads. Of about 400,000 distinct CDR3 sequences in the sample, around 15% were seen once. The germline CDR1 and CDR2 sequences are LGHDT and YNNKEL (reference sequence). The V end was cut by 1 base, the J end by 4 bases, with 19 bases between. The CDR3 has 17 residues. This clonotype was seen repeatedly, ten times or more. As yet, its antigen is unknown. Sequencing was carried out using blood. The chain joins TRBV3-1 to TRBJ1-1, with a weak D call TRBD1 (5 bases). The receptor's source is a man aged 45-60 years with Graves' ophthalmopathy. CDR3 sequence (DNA): TGTGCCAGCAGCCAAGGAATAGGGGCAGGGAGTGGCACTGAAGCTTTCTTT. Amino acids: CASSQGIGAGSGTEAFF.